Described below is a single T cell receptor (beta chain) sequence and its context. What antigen it recognizes has not been identified. No clone much larger than this one lies a single base away; base qualities are absent. The data belong to a study of cytomegalovirus exposure and HLA in healthy donors (TCRdb year 2017). A note on the overall study: An earlier analysis of more than 550 of the donors reported about 280 Gb of sequence data and some 110 million unique TCR beta sequences obtained from about 170 million T cells. Besides the first cohort of about 730 subjects, a separate validation cohort made up of 120 or so different subjects was used. All discovery cohort repertoires had been generated on a single sequencing platform. To predict cytomegalovirus infection status, the study brought together high-throughput TCR immunosequencing, statistical association of individual TCRs with disease status, and machine learning. Because of strong linkage in the cohort, five DR-DQ haplotypes were treated as single units for association and clustering. To decide whether each TCR beta V gene segment behaved as functional or pseudogenic, an earlier analysis of approximately 590 of the donors relied on high-throughput TCR beta sequencing. Using immunosequencing, the study profiled T cell repertoires from roughly 650 subjects and related those repertoires to cytomegalovirus serostatus. The number of typed donors differed by locus: about 620-640 for A, B, C, DRB1 and DQB1; 500 to 550 for DQA1; approximately 600 for DPA1; and roughly 450 for DPB1. In a later genetic analysis, genome-wide SNP genotypes for about 65% of the roughly 700 donors were used, and that subset was treated as a discovery cohort. Alongside the repertoire data, information on donor age, sex, ethnicity and CMV serostatus was compiled. A later analysis re-examined previously published TCR beta repertoires from 500 to 700 donors and added high-resolution HLA genotyping to investigate patterns of TCR occurrence. An early release covering about 600 HLA-typed donors comprised 300 to 350 gigabases of sequencing data and tens of millions of unique TCR sequences. In the later analysis, no new phenotypic data were used to find candidate immune exposures; instead, reliance was placed on TCR beta sequences and their occurrence across donors. The study was designed to test whether signatures of past pathogen exposure could be identified by cataloging public T cell receptors. Both class I and class II loci were covered by HLA typing, at four-digit resolution. The genetic ancestry cluster associated with self-reported Caucasian donors included roughly 84% of the 300 to 450 genotyped donors. Among over 350 genotyped donors of the cohort, an average of approximately 250,000 unique TCR beta nucleotide sequences were sequenced per donor, approximately 20% of them non-productive. What the authors observed across the whole study: Several of the top co-occurrence clusters appeared to be linked to parvovirus B19, influenza, CMV and Epstein-Barr virus, according to a later analysis. Because HLA typing was unavailable for some donors at each locus, only the typed subset was used in association tests. In an earlier analysis of approximately 590 of the donors, most TCR beta V segments appeared in productive rearrangements about 87% or about 30% of the time, broadly matching IMGT annotations. Assigning TCR associations to individual alleles was difficult when HLA alleles, especially DR and DQ, strongly co-occurred. The classifier was reported to diagnose cytomegalovirus status with high specificity and sensitivity in both the original cohort and the validation cohort. The authors suggested that the approach could potentially be extended to other disease states and immunological phenotypes. A later genetic analysis associated a missense DCLRE1C variant with V-gene and J-gene trimming of TCR beta chains, and an independent cohort replicated the association. According to a later genetic analysis, donors in an Asian-associated ancestry cluster had fewer N-insertions in productive TCRs than the approximately 610-donor mean. In a later analysis, HLA-associated TCR beta chains were found to be more clonally expanded and to have lower generation probabilities than equally common non-associated chains. Some IMGT-functional V segments, including TRBV6-2 and TRBV6-3, could not be told apart with the 87-base-pair reads, so those segments were excluded. Linkage disequilibrium might explain the correlated functional status among segregating V segments, but an unknown experimental factor could not be ruled out. In this cohort, only TCR beta chains were sequenced, and detectable features were limited by the absence of alpha or paired-chain data. Immune exposure information for the cohort was limited to CMV serostatus. Roughly uniform sequencing depth across donors was assumed in presence/absence analyses, although this assumption may not hold. A group of highly shared sequence variants was considered likely to be a technical artifact of the sequencing pipeline. A later analysis found that most CMV-associated TCR beta chains appeared HLA-restricted, with HLA associations seemingly driven largely by CMV exposure. In vitro tests confirmed that a few of the cytomegalovirus-associated TCR beta chains recognize cytomegalovirus antigens. A later analysis found that TCR association rates varied across HLA loci, with DRB1 alleles showing the most associated TCRs and HLA-C alleles the fewest. Specific HLA alleles were associated with 16,951 TCR beta sequences at a false discovery rate of 0.05 in a later analysis. Across donors, most TCR sequences were observed very rarely, whereas some public TCRs were present in many individuals. A further reported finding was that TCR beta sequences accurately predicted the HLA-A and HLA-B alleles for most subjects in the first cohort. Because counts were too low, approximately 18 rarely observed V segments, including chromosome 9 orphons, were excluded from the earlier analysis of several hundred of the donors. A total of 150 to 200 TCR beta chains were listed by the study as associated with cytomegalovirus.

In total, fewer than 750 healthy bone marrow donors made up the cohort. All cohort members were sampled while nominally healthy, although unrecorded immune exposures were likely present. The donor tested CMV seronegative and was one of the 352 seronegative cohort members. A peripheral blood sample was collected from each donor, and TCR beta sequencing was performed on peripheral blood mononuclear cells. Genomic DNA was extracted from the blood cell samples with the Qiagen DNeasy Blood Extraction Kit. The library was obtained by the immunoSEQ multiplex PCR assay. For the multiplex PCR, a mixture combining 60 forward primers for TCR Vbeta segments and 13 reverse primers for TCR Jbeta segments was used. Amplification of the CDR3 region of rearranged TCR beta genes was performed with a multiplex PCR assay on genomic DNA. The amplified TCR beta libraries were sequenced on the Illumina HiSeq System as 87-base-pair reads. From the authors' description of their analysis: A later analysis counted approximately 84 million unique TCR beta chains across the 690 or so repertoires, and 9 million to 14 million of these chains were shared by at least two donors. Raw reads were error-corrected and collapsed into unique sequences by a nearest-neighbor algorithm in which closely related sequences were merged to remove PCR and sequencing errors. Alignment of CDR3 sequences to IMGT reference sequences was used to assign V, D and J gene segments. For a sequence to be retained, a match of at least six nucleotides to both a V gene segment and a J gene segment was required. A rearrangement counted as productive if the CDR3 had no stop codons and remained in frame with V and J, and every other rearrangement counted as non-productive. Following IMGT convention, CDR3 was defined as the stretch from the second conserved V-encoded cysteine to the conserved J-encoded phenylalanine. The earlier analysis of about 620 of the donors excluded sequences that lacked an unambiguous match to a single V gene segment. In an earlier analysis of several hundred of the donors, V segments were called functional above 56.7% productive rearrangements and were called segregating when the between-donor standard deviation exceeded 5%. A statistical classification framework was developed to diagnose cytomegalovirus status using the catalog of TCR beta chain sequences. V and J gene assignment, in a later analysis, came from comparing TCR nucleotide sequences with IMGT/GENE-DB human TR gene sequences. The TCRdist pipeline was used in a later analysis to assign CDR3 sequences and most-parsimonious VDJ recombination scenarios. A later analysis defined each TCR beta chain by its CDR3 amino acid sequence plus V-gene family, and excluded reads lacking a unique V-gene family. To address suspected cross-contamination and a sequencing artifact, a later analysis removed some 620 highly shared, low-generation-probability nucleotide sequences. For each public chain, a later analysis derived a clonal expansion index from normalized ranks of inferred template counts within each repertoire. A later analysis computed generation probabilities with a VDJ recombination model fitted to out-of-frame rearrangements, and checked the results against IGoR. Hypergeometric tests were used in a later analysis to score TCR-TCR, TCR-HLA and TCR-CMV co-occurrence, with a repertoire-size bias correction applied to the TCR pairs. To estimate false discovery rates, a later analysis permuted the HLA or CMV assignments 20 times. In a later analysis, co-occurring TCRs were grouped with DBSCAN, and TCRdist sequence similarity was added when clustering was performed within HLA-allele-positive subsets. Repertoires with fewer than 30,000 or more than 120,000 public chains, plus five repertoires with anomalous nucleotide sharing, were excluded from co-occurrence clustering. Here the immuneACCESS table is served through TCRdb, limited to in-frame sequences with V and J called. Missing clones are a known gap in these copies; in checked studies unresolved V genes cover under half, and the rest lacks a known reason. V and J calls and clone size are those listed in that table; D and trimming were worked out from the DNA. The sample records more than 150,000 clones, 77% of which are singletons. Together, the top ten hold roughly 1.5% of the sample.

The germline V and J ends show losses of 0 bases and 5 bases respectively, and no gene match explains 7 bases of the junction. CDR1 and CDR2 are drawn from the germline V gene: SGDLS, YYNGEE. The CDR3 runs 15 amino acids, cysteine and phenylalanine included. Just CDR3 DNA is preserved here, 45 bases in frame from base 1. This TCR came from a man aged 18-30 years in good health and CMV-seronegative. The sequence is built from TRBV9 and TRBJ1-2, and 7 junction bases match TRBD1. What was sequenced was PBMCs. The nucleotide sequence is TGTGCCAGCAGCGTAGAGGCAGGGGGGCGATATGGCTACACCTTC. The encoded protein is CASSVEAGGRYGYTF.